Presented here are 3 T cell receptor beta chains from one specimen sequenced in a study of cytomegalovirus exposure and HLA in healthy donors. 13 Jbeta primers and 60 Vbeta primers were used for the PCR. Produced via immunoSEQ multiplex PCR; TCRdb's table is partial and in-frame only. The repertoire holds over 150,000 clones, with roughly 70% as singletons. Specimen: PBMCs. These receptors all stem from a woman aged 18-30 years in good health and CMV-seropositive.

This clone was recorded a few times. The chain is built from TRBV6-5 and TRBJ2-7; D is ambiguous. CDR3 length equals 12 residues. Germline V gives CDR1 MNHEY, CDR2 SVGAGI. Trimming stripped 5 bases from V and 6 bases from J, with 11 bases between. CDR3 region: CASSLLGSEQYF. As DNA, the CDR3 is TGTGCCAGCAGTCTCCTCGGGTCCGAGCAGTACTTC.

The rearrangement joins TRBV9 to TRBJ2-3, with 11 bases aligning to TRBD2. Losses at the gene ends were 5 bases for V and 3 bases for J; bases not matched to a gene: 8. The V gene's germline CDR1 is SGDLS and CDR2 YYNGEE. The length of the CDR3 is 16 residues. The CDR3 DNA sequence: TGTGCCAGCAGTGACGAGACTAGCGGGGAGACAGATACGCAGTATTTT. This sequence encodes CASSDETSGETDTQYF.

The chain has TRBV2 and TRBJ2-7; 7 bases map to TRBD1. The CDR3 sequence is 13 residues long. Trimming at V came to 7 bases and at J to 2 bases, leaving 5 bases not matched to a gene. CDR1 and CDR2 from the germline V gene are SNHLY and FYNNEI. The CDR3 DNA is TGTGCCAGCAAAGGACAGGTTACCTACGAGCAGTACTTC. Its protein is CASKGQVTYEQYF.